The present TCR beta chain was sequenced within a study of blood T cell repertoires in COVID-19. Study summary: Spain, Italy and the United States supplied samples that represented acute and convalescent COVID-19.

Original analysis: Amplification of reference gene primers was used by the study to estimate nucleated cell counts. The data were produced by immunoSEQ multiplex PCR, yet TCRdb's version contains in-frame clones alone and is incomplete. Clone size and V and J calls were adopted from that table, with D and trimming inferred from the DNA. The repertoire holds 59,000 or so clones, with about 86% as singletons. This receptor was taken from an elderly woman with active or convalescent COVID-19. The material sequenced was peripheral blood.

CDR3 in DNA: TGTGCCAGCAGCCAGTCGGACAGGGGGCAGGAGCAGTACTTC. It yields the protein CASSQSDRGQEQYF. This rearrangement joins TRBV4-2 to TRBJ2-7, with 11 bases fitting TRBD1. CDR3 length: 14 residues. The junction had 5 bases not matched to a gene; V was cut back by 3 bases and J by 7 bases. Per germline, CDR1 LGHNA and CDR2 YNFKEQ.